What follows describes a single T cell receptor (beta chain). Its antigen is not identified. This sample is part of a study of persistence of HIV-infected CD4 T cells. This was the immunoSEQ version 4 assay in survey mode. Each sample used up to about 1 ug genomic DNA diluted to about 10 ng/uL. The protocol was immunoSEQ multiplex PCR, while the TCRdb copy is restricted to in-frame clones and leaves out a portion. The sample holds some 39,000 clones, more than 75% seen once. An overlapping HIV-1 Gag peptide pool stimulated these cells at approximately 0.91 ug/peptide/mL. CD40L-negative CD69-negative CD45RO-high memory CD4+ T cells were sorted as populations depleted of antigen-responding cells. PBMCs were depleted of CD8+ T cells before stimulation. A roughly 20-hour stimulation of CD8-depleted PBMCs used anti-CD28/CD49d costimulation, CD40-blocking antibody and enfuvirtide. The sequencing used cultured CD4+ T cells from PBMCs, collected from a patient who received antiretroviral therapy. The receptor was isolated from an adult with HIV. The donor label of this sample is uncertain.

The CDR3: CASSSGQGVNNSPLHF. CDR3 DNA sequence: TGTGCCAGCAGCTCCGGACAGGGGGTGAATAATTCACCCCTCCACTTT. The V and J genes are TRBV7-8 and TRBJ1-6; 10 bases map to TRBD1. Germline assignment: CDR1 SGHVS and CDR2 FQNEAQ. The J segment lost 5 bases and the V segment lost 4 bases, leaving 5 bases of the junction unmatched. The CDR3 extends over 16 amino acids.